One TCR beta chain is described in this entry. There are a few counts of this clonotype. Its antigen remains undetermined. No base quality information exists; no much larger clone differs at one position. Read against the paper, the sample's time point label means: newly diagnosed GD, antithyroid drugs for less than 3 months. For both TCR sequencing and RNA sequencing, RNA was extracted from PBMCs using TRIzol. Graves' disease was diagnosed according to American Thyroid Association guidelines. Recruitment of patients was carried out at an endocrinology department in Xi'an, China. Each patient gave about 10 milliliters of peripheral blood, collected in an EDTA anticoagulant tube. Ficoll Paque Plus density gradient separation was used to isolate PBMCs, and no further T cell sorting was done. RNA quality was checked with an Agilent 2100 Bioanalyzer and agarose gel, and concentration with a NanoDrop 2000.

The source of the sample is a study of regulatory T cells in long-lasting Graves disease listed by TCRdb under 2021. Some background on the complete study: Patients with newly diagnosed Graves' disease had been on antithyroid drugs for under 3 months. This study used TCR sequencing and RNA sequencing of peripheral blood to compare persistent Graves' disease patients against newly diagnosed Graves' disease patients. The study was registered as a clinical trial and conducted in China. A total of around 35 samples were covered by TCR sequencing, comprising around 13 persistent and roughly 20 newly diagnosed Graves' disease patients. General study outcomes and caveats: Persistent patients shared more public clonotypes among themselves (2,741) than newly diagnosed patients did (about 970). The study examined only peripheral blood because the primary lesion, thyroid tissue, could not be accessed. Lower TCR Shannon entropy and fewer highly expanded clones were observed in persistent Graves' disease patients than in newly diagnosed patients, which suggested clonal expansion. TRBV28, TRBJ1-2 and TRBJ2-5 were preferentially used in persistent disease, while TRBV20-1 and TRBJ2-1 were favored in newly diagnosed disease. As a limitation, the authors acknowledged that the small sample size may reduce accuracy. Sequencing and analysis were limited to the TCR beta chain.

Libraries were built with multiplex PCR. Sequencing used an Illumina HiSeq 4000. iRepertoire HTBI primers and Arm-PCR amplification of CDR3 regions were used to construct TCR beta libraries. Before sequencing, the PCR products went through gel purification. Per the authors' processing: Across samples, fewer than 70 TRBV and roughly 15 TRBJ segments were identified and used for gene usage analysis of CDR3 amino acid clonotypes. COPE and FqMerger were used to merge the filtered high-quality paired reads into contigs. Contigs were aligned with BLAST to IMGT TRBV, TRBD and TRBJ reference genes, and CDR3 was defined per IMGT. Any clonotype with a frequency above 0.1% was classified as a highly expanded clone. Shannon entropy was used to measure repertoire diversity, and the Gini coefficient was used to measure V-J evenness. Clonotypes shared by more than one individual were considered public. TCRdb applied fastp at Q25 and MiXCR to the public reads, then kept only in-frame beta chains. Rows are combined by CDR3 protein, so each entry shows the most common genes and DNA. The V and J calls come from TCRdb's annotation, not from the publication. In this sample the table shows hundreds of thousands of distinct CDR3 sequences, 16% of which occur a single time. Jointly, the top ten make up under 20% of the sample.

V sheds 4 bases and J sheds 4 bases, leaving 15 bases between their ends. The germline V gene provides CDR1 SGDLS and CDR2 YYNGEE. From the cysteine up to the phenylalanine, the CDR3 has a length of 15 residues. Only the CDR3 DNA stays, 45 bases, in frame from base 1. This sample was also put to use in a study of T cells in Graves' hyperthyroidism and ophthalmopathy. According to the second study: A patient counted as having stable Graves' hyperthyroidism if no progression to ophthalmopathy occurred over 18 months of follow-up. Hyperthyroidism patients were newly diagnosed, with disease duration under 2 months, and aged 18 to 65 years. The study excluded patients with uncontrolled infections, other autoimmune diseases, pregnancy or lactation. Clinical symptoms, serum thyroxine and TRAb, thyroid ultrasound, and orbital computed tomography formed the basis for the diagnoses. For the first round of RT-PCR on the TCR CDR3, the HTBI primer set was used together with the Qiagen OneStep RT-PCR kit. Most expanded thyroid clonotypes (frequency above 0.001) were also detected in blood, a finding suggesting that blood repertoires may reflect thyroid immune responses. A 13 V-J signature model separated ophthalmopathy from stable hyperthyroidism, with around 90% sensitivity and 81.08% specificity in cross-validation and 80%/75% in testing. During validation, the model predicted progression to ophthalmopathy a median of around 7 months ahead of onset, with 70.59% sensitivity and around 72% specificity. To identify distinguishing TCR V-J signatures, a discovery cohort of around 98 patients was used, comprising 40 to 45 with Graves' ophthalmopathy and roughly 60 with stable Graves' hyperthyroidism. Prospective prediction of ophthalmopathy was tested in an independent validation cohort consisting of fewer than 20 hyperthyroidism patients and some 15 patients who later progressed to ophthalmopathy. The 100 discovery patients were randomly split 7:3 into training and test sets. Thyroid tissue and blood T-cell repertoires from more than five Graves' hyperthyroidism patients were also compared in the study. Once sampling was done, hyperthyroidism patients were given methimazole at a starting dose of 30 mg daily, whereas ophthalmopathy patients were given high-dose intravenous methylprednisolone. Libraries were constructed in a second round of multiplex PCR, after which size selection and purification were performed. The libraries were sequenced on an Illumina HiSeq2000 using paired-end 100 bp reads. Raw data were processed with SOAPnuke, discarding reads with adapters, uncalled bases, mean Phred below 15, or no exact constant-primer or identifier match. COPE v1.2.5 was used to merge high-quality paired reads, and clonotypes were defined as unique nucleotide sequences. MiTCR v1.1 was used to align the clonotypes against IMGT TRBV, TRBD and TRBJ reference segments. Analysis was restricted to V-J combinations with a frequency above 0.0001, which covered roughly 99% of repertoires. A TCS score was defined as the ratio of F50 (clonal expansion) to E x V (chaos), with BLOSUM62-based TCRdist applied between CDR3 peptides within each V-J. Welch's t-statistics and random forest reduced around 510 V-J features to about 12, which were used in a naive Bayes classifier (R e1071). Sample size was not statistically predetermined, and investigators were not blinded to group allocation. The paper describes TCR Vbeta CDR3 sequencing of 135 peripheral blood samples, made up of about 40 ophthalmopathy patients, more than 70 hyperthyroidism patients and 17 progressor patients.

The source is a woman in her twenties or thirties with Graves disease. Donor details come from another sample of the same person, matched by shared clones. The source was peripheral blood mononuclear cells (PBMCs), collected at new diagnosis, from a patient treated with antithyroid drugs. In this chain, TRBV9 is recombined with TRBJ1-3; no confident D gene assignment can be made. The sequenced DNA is TGTGCCAGCAGCTTCGCGGAGGCGAAAGGAAACACCATATATTTT. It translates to CASSFAEAKGNTIYF.